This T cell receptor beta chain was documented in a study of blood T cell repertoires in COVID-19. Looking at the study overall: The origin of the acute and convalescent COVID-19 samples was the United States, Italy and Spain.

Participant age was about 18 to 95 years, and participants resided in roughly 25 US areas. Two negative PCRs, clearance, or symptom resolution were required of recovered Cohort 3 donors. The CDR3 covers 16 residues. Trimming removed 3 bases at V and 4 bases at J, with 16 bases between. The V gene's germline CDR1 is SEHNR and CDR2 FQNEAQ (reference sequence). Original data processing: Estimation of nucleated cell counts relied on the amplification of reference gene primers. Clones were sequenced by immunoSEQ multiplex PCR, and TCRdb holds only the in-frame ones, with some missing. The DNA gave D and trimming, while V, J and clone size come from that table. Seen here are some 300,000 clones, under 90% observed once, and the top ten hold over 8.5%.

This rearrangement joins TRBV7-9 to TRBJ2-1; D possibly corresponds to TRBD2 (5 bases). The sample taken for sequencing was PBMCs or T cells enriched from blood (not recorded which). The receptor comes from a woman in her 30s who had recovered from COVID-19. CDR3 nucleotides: TGTGCCAGCAGCTTGCCCCCGAGGGTAGGTTACAATGAGCAGTTCTTC. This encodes CASSLPPRVGYNEQFF.